This entry lists 6 T cell receptor beta chains sequenced from one sample in a study of control samples from healthy donors and cancer patients. Here immunoSEQ multiplex PCR was the method, and the copy in TCRdb shows in-frame clones only, minus some. The sample has 100,000 to 110,000 clones; roughly 90% are singletons. Sample: blood. The receptors shown here come from a woman in her forties or fifties in good health.

This clone has a single count. The chain couples TRBV5-1 to TRBJ2-5; 7 nucleotides agree with TRBD2. This CDR3 has 12 residues. Germline V gives CDR1 SGHRS, CDR2 YFSETQ. Trimming removed 6 bases from V and 2 bases from J; junction bases left unmatched: 1. The chain's CDR3 is CASTGGQETQYF. Written as DNA, the CDR3 is TGCGCCAGCACCGGGGGGCAAGAGACCCAGTACTTC. The entire variable domain, with the rest obtained from reference TRBV5-1 and TRBJ2-5, is as follows: KAGVTQTPRYLIKTRGQQVTLSCSPISGHRSVSWYQQTPGQGLQFLFEYFSETQRNKGNFPGRFSGRQFSNSRSEMNVSTLELGDSALYLCASTGGQETQYFGPGTRLLVL.

The gene calls are TRBV3-1 (or the pseudogene TRBV3-2) and TRBJ1-2; D call uncertain. Per germline, CDR1 LGHDT and CDR2 YNNKEL (reference sequence). Trimming stripped 0 bases from V and 3 bases from J, with 11 bases between. The CDR3 consists of 15 residues. The CDR3 DNA sequence: TGTGCCAGCAGCCAAGATCTCGGAGGAGACTATGGCTACACCTTC. It encodes CASSQDLGGDYGYTF.

This clone was observed a few times. The chain couples TRBV18 to TRBJ2-7; a weak D match, TRBD1 (5 bases). This CDR3 comprises 13 residues. V lost 5 bases and J 1 base, leaving 9 bases between the germline ends. The germline V gene has CDR1 KGHSH and CDR2 LQKENI. Here the CDR3 DNA reads TGTGCCAGCTCAAAGACAGCTTCCTACGAGCAGTACGTC. Translation gives CASSKTASYEQYV.

This clone was recorded only once. Here the CDR3 reads CASSQSFREKLFF. The DNA of the CDR3 is TGTGCCAGCAGCCAAAGCTTCAGGGAAAAACTGTTTTTT. The gene calls are TRBV7-8 and TRBJ1-4; D is undetermined. Germline-derived CDR1 and CDR2 are SGHVS and FQNEAQ. This CDR3 has 13 amino acids. V was cut by 5 bases and J by 8 bases, with 12 bases left in between.

The chain links TRBV6-2 or TRBV6-3 to TRBJ2-1; TRBD2 matches 9 bases. This CDR3 comprises 16 residues. V shed 3 bases, J shed 5 bases, and the junction held 8 bases outside the gene matches. Per germline, CDR1 MNHEY and CDR2 SVGEGT. The CDR3 protein is CASSYIRLAENNEQFF. CDR3 in DNA: TGTGCCAGCAGTTATATCCGACTAGCGGAAAACAATGAGCAGTTCTTC.

The table lists this clone with a few counts. This chain connects TRBV2 to TRBJ2-2; 8 bases are a match to TRBD2. The CDR3 loop spans 15 amino acids. Germline CDR1 and CDR2: SNHLY and FYNNEI. V lost 5 bases to trimming and J lost 6 bases; unmatched junction nucleotides: 8. The CDR3 DNA sequence: TGTGCCAGCAGTCCGGGACTAGTAGCGCCCGGGGAGCTGTTTTTT. This sequence encodes CASSPGLVAPGELFF.